The 21 T cell receptor beta chains given below trace back to one sample, sequenced in a study of T cells in Graves' hyperthyroidism and ophthalmopathy. TCR beta CDR3 sequences were amplified from RNA transcripts. When the TCR CDR3 underwent first-round RT-PCR, the HTBI primer set was used. TCRdb reprocessed the multiplex PCR reads via MiXCR and lists one record per CDR3 protein. The sample has hundreds of thousands of distinct CDR3 sequences, about 38% seen once; the top ten hold roughly 8.3%. The sample comprised blood. These receptors were collected from a man aged 18 to 30 with Graves' hyperthyroidism.

The chain is built from TRBV7-2 and TRBJ1-1, with 9 bases identical to TRBD1. CDR3 length: 11 amino acids. After removal of 5 bases from V and 13 bases from J, the junction contained 5 bases not matched to a gene. Germline V gene lookup returns CDR1 SGHTA and CDR2 FQGNSA. In nucleotides, the CDR3 is TGTGCCAGCAGCCGGGACAGGGTGGTTTTCTTT. It is translated as CASSRDRVVFF. The whole variable domain, remainder taken from reference TRBV7-2 and TRBJ1-1, is GAGVSQSPSNKVTEKGKDVELRCDPISGHTALYWYRQSLGQGLEFLIYFQGNSAPDKSGLPSDRFSAERTGGSVSTLTIQRTQQEDSAVYLCASSRDRVVFFGQGTRLTVV.

This clonotype was seen only a few times. The rearrangement uses TRBV7-2 and TRBJ2-5; perhaps TRBD1 as D (5 bases). V lost 5 bases to trimming and J lost 9 bases, with 10 bases between them. Germline V gene data show CDR1 as SGHTA and CDR2 as FQGNSA. This CDR3 is built from 11 residues. The chain's CDR3 is CASSPGLAQYF. The CDR3, as DNA: TGTGCCAGCAGCCCAGGGTTGGCCCAGTACTTC.

V is TRBV11-2 and J is TRBJ1-1, with TRBD1 as a possible D gene (6 bases). CDR3 size: 14 residues. Germline CDR1 reads SGHAT; CDR2 reads FQNNGV. Trimming took off 4 bases at V and 6 bases at J, with 15 bases between the two ends. The CDR3 DNA sequence: TGTGCCAGCAGCTGGGGCTCAACAGGGCCTGAAGCTTTCTTT. Its translation is CASSWGSTGPEAFF.

This clonotype has a single count. This may arise from a read error, as a much more abundant clone is one base away. V usage is TRBV7-9 and J usage is TRBJ2-5; D might be TRBD2 (6 bases). The germline gives CDR1 SEHNR, CDR2 FQNEAQ (reference sequence). This CDR3 is 16 amino acids long. CDR3 loop: CASGLGRGRQWETQYF. The CDR3 region has the DNA TGTGCCAGCGGCTTAGGGCGGGGACGCCAGTGGGAGACCCAGTACTTC. Drawing the rest from reference TRBV7-9 and TRBJ2-5, the complete variable domain is DTGVSQNPRHKITKRGQNVTFRCDPISEHNRLYWYRQTLGQGPEFLTYFQNEAQLEKSRLLSDRFSAERPKGSFSTLEIQRTEQGDSAMYLCASGLGRGRQWETQYFGPGTRLLVL.

This clonotype was observed a few times. The rearrangement joins TRBV7-9 to TRBJ1-5; tentatively, D is TRBD1 (5 bases). The CDR3 is 15 amino acids. The V gene's germline CDR1 is SEHNR and CDR2 FQNEAQ (reference sequence). V dropped 3 bases and J dropped 9 bases, with 18 bases sitting between them. CDR3 nucleotide sequence: TGTGCCAGCAGCTTTTATTCAGGGAGAGTGTGGCCCCAGCATTTT. Its translation is CASSFYSGRVWPQHF.

This chain links TRBV15 with TRBJ1-4, with D unresolved. Germline V gene sequence: CDR1 LNHNV, CDR2 YYDKDF (reference sequence). The ends were cut back, 0 bases at V and 7 bases at J, with 9 bases in the middle. The CDR3 runs 14 residues. CDR3: CATSREGNTEKLFF. DNA of the CDR3: TGTGCCACCAGCAGAGAAGGGAACACTGAAAAACTGTTTTTT.

At least ten counts were recorded for this clonotype. The chain carries TRBV10-3 and TRBJ1-1, with D possibly being TRBD1 (6 bases). V shed 4 bases and J shed 1 base, with 13 bases lying between them. Germline V gene data show CDR1 as ENHRY and CDR2 as SYGVKD. CDR3 size: 15 residues. The CDR3 coding sequence is TGTGCCATCAGTGGAAAACAGGGCCCGAACACTGAAGCTTTCTTT. Translation gives CAISGKQGPNTEAFF.

About this clonotype itself: This could be a read error, since a much larger clone is one nucleotide away. The chain carries TRBV7-3 and TRBJ1-1; no clear D gene. Trimming took off 5 bases at V and 1 base at J, with 14 bases between the two ends. The CDR3 covers 15 residues. Germline assignment: CDR1 SGHTA and CDR2 FQGTGA. The CDR3 here is CASSLREGPNTEAFF. CDR3 bases: TGTGCCAGCAGCCTGCGGGAGGGCCCGAACACTGAAGCTTTCTTT.

V gene TRBV14 combines with J gene TRBJ2-7; 14 bases agree with TRBD2. Germline CDR1 is SGHDN and CDR2 is FVKESK. Unmatched junction bases numbered 3, after V lost 1 base and J lost 4 bases. The CDR3 is made up of 16 amino acids. CDR3 sequence: CASSQVRTSGRYEQYF. The DNA for the CDR3 is TGTGCCAGCAGCCAAGTCAGGACTAGCGGGAGGTACGAGCAGTACTTC.

This clonotype has only a few counts. The gene calls are TRBV7-2 and TRBJ2-5; 8 bases line up with TRBD2. V shed 4 bases and J 4 bases; nucleotides not matched to a gene: 11. The CDR3 sequence is 16 residues long. Germline CDR1 SGHTA, CDR2 FQGNSA. The CDR3 DNA reads as TGTGCCAGCAGCTGGGGGGCGGGGGGTCGAGGAGAGACCCAGTACTTC. This translates into CASSWGAGGRGETQYF.

This clonotype occurred many times. V and J are TRBV15 and TRBJ2-7; TRBD1 might be the D (5 bases). The CDR3 is 16 amino acids. Trimming took off 1 base at V and 2 bases at J, with 15 bases between the two ends. Germline CDR1 reads LNHNV; CDR2 reads YYDKDF (reference sequence). The CDR3: CATSRVPGRTTYEQYF. DNA of the CDR3: TGTGCCACCAGCAGAGTTCCAGGACGGACAACCTACGAGCAGTACTTC.

CDR3 sequence (DNA): TGTGCCAGCACCTCGGACAGGGTGGTCGAGGGGGTAAGATACGAGCAGTACTTC. Residues: CASTSDRVVEGVRYEQYF. The rearrangement links TRBV7-9 to TRBJ2-7; 8 positions match TRBD1. There are 18 residues in the CDR3. Trimming took 7 bases from V and 4 from J; bases not matched to a gene: 21. Germline V gives CDR1 SEHNR, CDR2 FQNEAQ (reference sequence).

V gene TRBV9 combines with J gene TRBJ1-1; no reliable D call. Germline loops: CDR1 SGDLS, CDR2 YYNGEE. CDR3 size: 17 residues. V was pared by 7 bases and J by 0 bases, with 22 bases between. CDR3 nucleotide sequence: TGTGCCAGCTCACCATCGCAGGTGATGGCCATGAACACTGAAGCTTTCTTT. Its protein product is CASSPSQVMAMNTEAFF.

The chain recombines TRBV7-9 with TRBJ2-7; D not certain. The V end was cut by 4 bases, the J end by 0 bases, with 10 bases between. This CDR3 comprises 14 residues. CDR1 and CDR2 from the germline V gene are SEHNR and FQNEAQ (reference sequence). The DNA for the CDR3 is TGTGCCAGCAGCTCTTGCCGGATCTCCTACGAGCAGTACTTC. The encoded protein is CASSSCRISYEQYF.

This clonotype occurred once. The J gene is TRBJ2-5, the V gene TRBV29-1; 13 nucleotides match TRBD2. The CDR3 covers 13 residues. Per the germline V gene, CDR1 is SQVTM and CDR2 is ANQGSEA. The junction had 4 bases not matched to a gene; V was cut back by 8 bases and J by 4 bases. CDR3 sequence reads: CSLGLAGLETQYF. The CDR3 nucleotides are TGCAGCTTGGGACTAGCGGGACTAGAGACCCAGTACTTC.

The chain uses TRBV10-3 and TRBJ1-2; 7 nucleotides match TRBD1. J was trimmed by 6 bases and V by 3 bases; bases with no gene match: 4. In germline, CDR1 is ENHRY, CDR2 SYGVKD. CDR3 size: 13 residues. CDR3 in DNA: TGTGCCATCAGTGATCAGGGGGGGAATGGCTACACCTTC. Translating it yields CAISDQGGNGYTF.

The gene calls are TRBV20-1 and TRBJ2-7, with TRBD2 matching over 7 bases. Germline values: CDR1 DFQATT, CDR2 SNEGSKA (reference sequence). V shed 5 bases, J shed 4 bases, and the junction held 8 bases outside the gene matches. The CDR3 contains 13 residues. CDR3 DNA sequence: TGCAGTGCTCCCGGGGGAGGGCTATACGAGCAGTACTTC. Its protein product is CSAPGGGLYEQYF.

As concerns this clonotype: A much larger clone is a single base away; this may be a read error. This chain connects TRBV20-1 to TRBJ1-5; D gene unclear. The V and J ends lost 5 bases and 8 bases respectively, with 19 bases between them. Germline V gene sequence: CDR1 DFQATT, CDR2 SNEGSKA (reference sequence). The CDR3 runs 14 residues. As DNA, the CDR3 is TGCAGTGCTGGGCAAGTGGGTAACGTGAAGCCCCAGCATTTT. Translated: CSAGQVGNVKPQHF.

This clonotype was found once. Sequence at one end of the junction differs from germline and may be a read error. The chain uses TRBV5-1 and TRBJ2-7; 8 bases match TRBD2. The CDR3 extends over 13 amino acids. CDR1 SGHRS and CDR2 YFSETQ come from the germline V gene. Here the CDR3 DNA reads TGCGCCAGCAGTCTCAGCGGGGGCTACGAGCAGCACTTC. This codes for CASSLSGGYEQHF.

On this clonotype itself: The conserved final phenylalanine or tryptophan is absent from the CDR3, which likely points to a read error. V is TRBV12-3 or TRBV12-4 and J is TRBJ2-7, with TRBD1 as a possible D gene (6 bases). V dropped 10 bases and J dropped 3 bases, with 13 bases sitting between them. The CDR3 covers 12 residues. The CDR3 DNA sequence: TGTGCCATACAGGGTACGGGCTACGAGCAGTACCTC. Translating gives CAIQGTGYEQYL.

V is TRBV12-3 or TRBV12-4 and J is TRBJ1-4; weak D call: TRBD1 (6 bases). Trimming pared 4 bases from V and 5 bases from J, leaving 17 bases between. The CDR3 is 16 amino acids. CDR3 loop: CASSWGGRGRNEKLFF. As DNA, the CDR3 is TGTGCCAGCAGTTGGGGCGGCAGGGGCCGAAATGAAAAACTGTTTTTT.